This T cell receptor beta chain was recorded in a study of T cell responses to AZD1222 COVID-19 vaccine. Trimming shortened V by 6 bases and J by 1 base, and 8 bases separated the two germline ends. The CDR3 spans 13 residues. TCRdb keeps only in-frame clones here, not all; method: immunoSEQ multiplex PCR. This sample yields about 150,000 clones, of which about 87% are seen a single time; approximately 2.1% belongs to the top ten. This clonotype was sampled from an adult in good health. The sequencing here drew on peripheral blood, taken on day 0 of AZD1222 vaccination. V usage is TRBV12-3 or TRBV12-4 and J usage is TRBJ2-3; D is undetermined. The CDR3 region is CASRSRGTDTQYF. In nucleotides, the CDR3 is TGTGCCAGCAGGTCCCGAGGCACAGATACGCAGTATTTT.